The sample holds a few counts of the clone carrying this TCR beta chain. This CDR3 region has 12 residues. The ends were cut back, 3 bases at V and 7 bases at J, with 9 bases in the middle. It was with a sample-barcoded 5' primer and a J-beta primer mix that a second PCR of roughly 7 to 12 cycles was run. Each CDR3 protein gets one entry after TCRdb re-called the 5' RACE reads with MiXCR. The top ten clones hold under 25% of a sample with hundreds of thousands of distinct CDR3 sequences, roughly two fifths of them seen once. This sample was included in a study of blood T cells in healthy people across ages.

V gene TRBV12-3 or TRBV12-4 combines with J gene TRBJ1-1; unclear D gene. The sequenced sample was blood. This TCR came from a woman aged 60-75 years in good health. The CDR3 nucleotides read TGTGCCAGCAGTTTGGATCGGGGTGAAGCTTTCTTT. Its protein product is CASSLDRGEAFF.